The rows below give T cell receptor beta chains drawn from one sample of a study of T-cell reconstitution after alpha-beta-depleted transplantation in children. In TCRdb, the PCR reads were re-called with MiXCR into one record per CDR3 protein. This table holds 95,000 to 150,000 distinct CDR3 sequences, roughly 23% found once. Sequences were derived from PBMCs, mostly from graft donor cells, sampled 180 days after TCRalphabeta/CD19-depleted stem cell transplant. The receptors stem from a male patient aged 2 to 10 who had a stem cell transplant for chronic granulomatous disease, so the T cells may come from the graft donor. CDR3s include the opening cysteine and the closing phenylalanine or tryptophan. The order of the fields is V gene, D gene, clone size, J gene, CDR3 protein, CDR3 DNA. D genes are given only for firm matches. For some rows the clone size is stated as once, few or many, or as a class when expanded; others skip it.

TRBV7-8	TRBD1	many	TRBJ1-4	CASSFTPGRGRIGEKLFF	TGTGCCAGCAGCTTCACACCCGGCAGGGGGCGAATAGGTGAAAAACTGTTTTTT
TRBV7-9	NA	NA	TRBJ1-3	CASGFFSGNTIYF	TGTGCCAGCGGGTTTTTTTCTGGAAACACCATATATTTT
TRBV3-1	NA	NA	TRBJ2-1	CASSQEAAFNEQFF	TGTGCCAGCAGCCAAGAGGCAGCATTCAATGAGCAGTTCTTC
TRBV9	NA	NA	TRBJ2-7	CASSVGGYSYEQYF	TGTGCCAGCAGCGTAGGAGGCTACTCCTACGAGCAGTACTTC
TRBV9	TRBD1	NA	TRBJ2-1	CASSVEGQGSGEQFF	TGTGCCAGCAGCGTAGAGGGACAGGGTTCTGGGGAGCAGTTCTTC
TRBV20-1	TRBD1	many	TRBJ1-2	CSAIIQGKDYGYTF	TGCAGTGCTATCATACAGGGGAAAGACTATGGCTACACCTTC
TRBV12-3/TRBV12-4	NA	NA	TRBJ2-5	CASSFRRGETQYF	TGTGCCAGCAGTTTTAGGAGGGGGGAGACCCAGTACTTC
TRBV5-4	TRBD2	many	TRBJ2-1	CASSGQGLAYNEQFF	TGTGCCAGCAGCGGCCAGGGACTAGCCTACAATGAGCAGTTCTTC
TRBV29-1	NA	NA	TRBJ2-5	CSVAGETQYF	TGCAGCGTTGCCGGAGAGACCCAGTACTTC
TRBV18	NA	few	TRBJ1-1	CASSPSSSANTEAFF	TGTGCCAGCTCACCAAGCTCATCAGCGAACACTGAAGCTTTCTTT
TRBV7-2	NA	many	TRBJ2-7	CASRARSHTEQYF	TGTGCCAGCAGGGCCCGGTCCCATACCGAGCAGTACTTC
TRBV6-1	NA	once	TRBJ2-5	CATAGQPFETQYF	TGTGCCACCGCGGGACAGCCGTTTGAGACCCAGTACTTC
TRBV7-3	NA	NA	TRBJ2-1	CASSVKAAGSYNEQFF	TGTGCCAGCAGCGTAAAGGCAGCGGGCTCCTACAATGAGCAGTTCTTC
TRBV20-1	NA	many	TRBJ2-1	CSARVGLLLYNEQFF	TGCAGTGCTAGAGTCGGACTCCTACTCTACAATGAGCAGTTCTTC
TRBV15	NA	many	TRBJ2-3	CATSGGPQSDTQYF	TGTGCCACCAGCGGGGGACCGCAGTCAGATACGCAGTATTTT
TRBV15	NA	many	TRBJ2-7	CATSRVRNYEQYF	TGTGCCACCAGCAGAGTCAGGAACTACGAGCAGTACTTC
TRBV28	NA	many	TRBJ2-7	CASSLTGLEEQYF	TGTGCCAGCAGTTTGACGGGACTTGAGGAGCAGTACTTC
TRBV20-1	TRBD2	few	TRBJ2-1	CSARRTSGRTYNEQFF	TGCAGTGCTCGGAGGACTAGCGGGAGAACCTACAATGAGCAGTTCTTC
TRBV5-1	NA	NA	TRBJ2-4	CASSTRTENNLAKNIQYF	TGCGCCAGCAGCACACGGACAGAAAACAATCTAGCCAAAAACATTCAGTACTTC
TRBV5-1	TRBD1	NA	TRBJ2-1	CASSLVGTDYNEQFF	TGCGCCAGCAGCTTGGTCGGGACAGATTACAATGAGCAGTTCTTC
TRBV10-3	NA	many	TRBJ2-1	CAISGVQGGKFF	TGTGCCATCAGTGGAGTGCAGGGTGGAAAGTTCTTC
TRBV28	TRBD1	NA	TRBJ1-1	CASRLISTGGSFF	TGTGCCAGCAGGCTCATTTCGACAGGGGGTTCTTTCTTT
TRBV29-1	NA	few	TRBJ2-5	CSVEDSKETQYF	TGCAGCGTTGAAGACAGCAAAGAGACCCAGTACTTC
TRBV6-5	NA	many	TRBJ1-2	CASSYPSDNYGYTF	TGTGCCAGCAGTTACCCCTCCGATAACTATGGGTACACCTTC
TRBV7-9	NA	NA	TRBJ2-7	CASSLSGDQHEQYF	TGTGCCAGCAGCTTATCAGGGGATCAGCACGAGCAGTACTTC
TRBV20-1	NA	few	TRBJ2-6	CSANPGYSGANVLTF	TGCAGTGCTAATCCGGGGTATTCTGGGGCCAACGTCCTGACTTTC
TRBV20-1	NA	many	TRBJ2-3	CSSKRGSTDTQYF	TGCAGTTCAAAAAGGGGTTCCACAGATACGCAGTATTTT
TRBV20-1	NA	few	TRBJ2-1	CSARDRGAVYNEQFF	TGCAGTGCTAGAGATCGGGGGGCGGTCTACAATGAGCAGTTCTTC